This TCR beta chain stems from a study of graft-versus-host responses after intestinal transplantation. Study as a whole: In this cohort, recipients had multivisceral, liver-intestinal, or isolated intestinal transplants. Tacrolimus plus steroids were given to all recipients for two to three years, preceded by anti-thymocyte globulin induction. The study, taken as a whole, reports: High graft-versus-host to host-versus-graft clonal ratios were found in allografts of patients who had graft-donor T cell macrochimerism. Detected in recipient marrow were GvH clones, some of which were first observed in ileum or blood.

Points on this clone: Its antigen remains unidentified.

The CDR3 has 17 amino acids. V trimming: 3 bases; J trimming: 1 base; junction bases outside the gene matches: 7. Germline V lookup: CDR1 MGHDK, CDR2 SYGVNS. Data came from immunoSEQ multiplex PCR; TCRdb stores just in-frame clones and leaves some out. The sample lists about 47,000 clones; approximately 95% were seen once. The sample here was unstimulated CD8+ T cells sorted from spleen or lymph node cells, taken before transplant. V is TRBV25-1 and J is TRBJ2-3; 10 positions match TRBD1. The source of this sequence is a human donor who was the organ donor for an intestinal transplant. CDR3 loop: CASSDAIGTGGTDTQYF. In DNA, the CDR3 is TGTGCCAGCAGTGACGCAATCGGGACAGGGGGCACAGATACGCAGTATTTT.